This T cell receptor beta chain was observed in a study of neoadjuvant anti-PD-1 for oral cavity cancer. Across the study: Most patients had three to four biweekly doses of 3 mg/kg nivolumab before resection.

Regarding the study as a whole: Higher pretreatment Treg/Th17 ratios tracked higher pretreatment blood clonality.

On this clone: The antigen remains undetermined.

The time point: after neoadjuvant nivolumab, at surgical resection. Stage II-IVA oral cavity squamous cell carcinoma was new and untreated by systemic or radiation therapy. Blood cells were analyzed directly, without culture or expansion. Here immunoSEQ multiplex PCR was the method, and the copy in TCRdb shows in-frame clones only, minus some. This table holds roughly 32,000 clones, about 77% found once. V shed 1 base and J shed 3 bases, with 9 bases lying between them. Germline values: CDR1 LNHDA, CDR2 SQIVND (reference sequence). The CDR3 has 14 residues. V is TRBV19 and J is TRBJ2-5; D is perhaps TRBD1 (5 bases). The sequence derives from a person between 40 and 85 years old with oral cavity squamous cell carcinoma. Specimen: PBMCs, collected after nivolumab (anti-PD-1) treatment. The CDR3 DNA reads as TGTGCCAGTAGTATAGCTGGGGCGAAAGAGACCCAGTACTTC. Amino acids: CASSIAGAKETQYF.